This T cell receptor (beta chain) was sequenced in a study of shared clonotypes between healthy human individuals (dated by TCRdb to about 2020). With respect to the entire study: A few men and two women, aged 18 to 49 years, made up the cohort. For each donor, CD4 naive and CD4 memory were each run on three plates, CD8 naive on two plates, and CD8 memory on one plate. Blood TCR repertoires of about 5 healthy adults were deeply sequenced to estimate repertoire size and the extent of clonotype sharing between individuals. To increase sequencing depth and limit assay-specific biases, different laboratories used diverse techniques to prepare libraries and sequence TCR repertoires. Leukapheresis yielded between about 0.94 and 8.9 billion PBMCs per donor. The full study reports these points: Higher generation probabilities were observed for clonotypes shared by all four sorted-subset donors than for non-shared clonotypes. Rarefaction of sorted-subset datasets indicated incomplete sequencing despite the large sequencing depth. Estimated clonotype richness was generally larger for naive than for memory subsets. Approximately 5% of naive CD4, 3.5% of naive CD8, roughly 2.4% of memory CD4, and around 0.42% of memory CD8 clonotypes were shared across four donors. Pairwise subsampling indicated that sequencing depth was expected to affect the degree of clonotype sharing among donors. The small number of donors limited the genetic and exposure-history diversity represented. Sampling was restricted to blood, and TCR repertoires in tissues likely differ from the TCR repertoires found in blood.

Using the deep immunoSEQ assay, TCR CDR3 regions were amplified from genomic DNA by multiplex PCR. Extracted genomic DNA from each cell subset was spread evenly across all wells of several immunoSEQ 96-well plates, with each plate serving as a replicate. Each replicate PCR for sorted subsets received about 200 ng genomic DNA, equal to around 32,000 T cell genomes. The purified libraries were quantified using a Qubit 3.0 fluorometer, sized with a Bioanalyzer 2100, and then quantified again using the KAPA Library Quantification kit. A separate single-read 150-cycle Illumina NextSeq 550 flow cell was used to sequence each immunoSEQ 96-well plate. In the paper's pipeline: The immunoSEQ output contained only junctional sequences without quality scores, so filtering could not match that applied to full-length reads. Sequences were annotated with PyIR, a Python wrapper for IgBLAST v1.9, using IMGT germline references to assign V/J genes and CDR3. Reads were filtered out if the reads had weak V/J assignments (E-value above 1e-6), no CDR3, stop codons, out-of-frame junctions, or ambiguous translated residues. V3J clonotypes were defined by identical inferred V gene, J gene, and CDR3 amino acid sequence. To compute the percentage overlap between repertoires, the number of shared unique clonotypes was divided by the size of the smaller repertoire. Richness of each repertoire was evaluated using RTK rarefaction, the Chao1 estimator, and Recon v2.1 estimates of unobserved clonotypes. OLGA was used to compute generation probabilities for all TCRbeta clonotypes that the gDNA method yielded from four donors. As stored in TCRdb, this immuneACCESS dataset retains in-frame rearrangements with V and J assigned. A fraction of the clones does not appear; measured against another copy, unresolved V genes explain less than half of the discrepancy, and the remainder lacks a known reason. The V and J calls and clone size were taken over from that table, and D and trimming were inferred from the DNA. The sample profile shows millions of clones; about 93% of them were found once. The ten biggest clones cover under 2% of the sample.

The CDR3 runs 14 amino acids, cysteine and phenylalanine included. The DNA shown is the 42-base CDR3, in frame from base 1. In regard to this clone: The antigen it recognizes is unknown. No base quality information exists; no much larger clone differs at one position.

CD8 naive samples consisted of CD45RO-negative cells that were positively selected for CCR7, yielding a CD45RA+CCR7+ population without TemRA cells. Healthy HIV-negative adults with no recently reported acute infections or vaccinations were included as donors. All donors were Caucasian adults living in Nashville, Tennessee, USA. After blood collection by leukapheresis, PBMCs were isolated using Ficoll-Histopaque density gradient centrifugation and then cryopreserved in the vapor phase of liquid nitrogen. Purity and quantity of every magnetically sorted T cell population were checked by analytical flow cytometry. Genomic DNA was isolated from each sorted fraction and quantified by UV absorbance on a Nanodrop 2000c.

The rearranged chain carries TRBV21-1 and TRBJ2-7; TRBD2, as called in the table, went unchecked against the DNA. TRBV21-1 is a pseudogene. The sample comprised naive CD8+ T cells from PBMCs. This specimen's cell subset or site label, per the study, means: CD45RA+CCR7+. The source of this sequence is a man aged 18 to 30 in good health. Some clones in this sample may be carry-over from other donors' samples. The base sequence is TGTGCCAGCAGCACTAGCGGGAGCTCCTACGAGCAGTACTTC. The translation is CASSTSGSSYEQYF.